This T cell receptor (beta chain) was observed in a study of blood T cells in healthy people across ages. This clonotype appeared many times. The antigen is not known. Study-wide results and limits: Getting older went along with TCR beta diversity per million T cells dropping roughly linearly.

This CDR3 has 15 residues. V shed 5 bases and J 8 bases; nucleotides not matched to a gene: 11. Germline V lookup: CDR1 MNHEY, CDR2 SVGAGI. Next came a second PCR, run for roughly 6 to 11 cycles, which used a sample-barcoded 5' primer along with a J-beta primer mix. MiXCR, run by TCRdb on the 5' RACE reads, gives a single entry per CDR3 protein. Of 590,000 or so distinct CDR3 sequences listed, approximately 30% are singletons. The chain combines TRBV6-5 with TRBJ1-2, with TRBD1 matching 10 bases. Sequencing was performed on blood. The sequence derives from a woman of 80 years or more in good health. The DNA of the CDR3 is TGTGCCAGCAGTCTAGAAGGGACAGGGGCCGGGGGCTACACCTTC. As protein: CASSLEGTGAGGYTF.